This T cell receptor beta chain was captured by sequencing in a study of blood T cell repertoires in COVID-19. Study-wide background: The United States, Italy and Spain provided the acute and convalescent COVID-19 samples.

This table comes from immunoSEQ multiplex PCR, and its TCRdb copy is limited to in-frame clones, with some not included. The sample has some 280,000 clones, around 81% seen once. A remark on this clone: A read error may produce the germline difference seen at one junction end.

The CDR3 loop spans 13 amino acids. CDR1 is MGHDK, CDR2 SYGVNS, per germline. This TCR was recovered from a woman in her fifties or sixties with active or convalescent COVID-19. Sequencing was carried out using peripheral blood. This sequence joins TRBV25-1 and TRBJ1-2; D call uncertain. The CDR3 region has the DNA TGTGCCAGCTGTGAACTATTCGGTGGTGGCTACACCTTC. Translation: CASCELFGGGYTF.